This T cell receptor beta chain comes out of a study of immune evolution from preneoplasia to lung adenocarcinoma. Only in-frame clones appear in the TCRdb table, and some are missing; sequencing was by immunoSEQ multiplex PCR. The repertoire holds some 4,600 clones, about 85% seen once, with approximately 3.5% in the top ten. The CDR3 extends over 14 amino acids. V was shortened by 5 bases and J by 1 base, with 12 bases between the two germline ends. The germline gives CDR1 SGHRS, CDR2 YFSETQ. Sequencing input: FFPE invasive lung adenocarcinoma tissue. This clonotype was obtained from a person aged 45 to 59 with lung adenocarcinoma. The chain recombines TRBV5-1 with TRBJ2-5; no firm D call. The CDR3 is CASSYQPTQETQYF. The CDR3 coding sequence is TGCGCCAGCAGTTATCAGCCCACCCAAGAGACCCAGTACTTC.